Below, 19 T cell receptor beta chains from the same sample are listed, as sequenced in a study of graft-versus-host responses after intestinal transplantation. The assay was immunoSEQ multiplex PCR, and TCRdb's table has in-frame clones only and misses some. This sample has some 85,000 clones, with about nine tenths found just once. These receptors have no identified antigens. Here the sequenced sample was unstimulated CD8+ T cells sorted from spleen or lymph node cells, taken before transplant. All receptors come from a human donor who was the organ donor for an intestinal transplant.

The chain recombines TRBV7-3 with TRBJ1-2; D gene uncertain. The CDR3 extends over 18 amino acids. Germline assignment: CDR1 SGHTA and CDR2 FQGTGA. V was cut by 6 bases and J by 2 bases, with 25 bases left in between. This chain's CDR3 is CASSPILPRYKVNYGYTF. CDR3 nucleotides: TGTGCCAGCAGTCCCATTTTACCTAGGTATAAGGTCAACTATGGCTACACCTTC.

The V call is TRBV6-6, the J call TRBJ2-3; a possible D gene is TRBD1 (5 bases). CDR1 and CDR2 from the germline V gene are MNHNY and SVGAGI (reference sequence). The CDR3 covers 14 residues. V was shortened by 7 bases and J by 2 bases, with 13 bases between the two germline ends. CDR3 in amino acids: CASTTVGVTDTQYF. The CDR3 bases are TGTGCCAGCACCACCGTAGGGGTCACAGATACGCAGTATTTT.

The gene calls are TRBV14 and TRBJ2-2, with 7 bases aligning to TRBD1. This CDR3 spans 18 amino acids. V trimming: 2 bases; J trimming: 2 bases; junction bases outside the gene matches: 11. The germline gives CDR1 SGHDN, CDR2 FVKESK. As DNA, the CDR3 is TGTGCCAGCAGCCAATGGGACAGATACCCCCTAAACACCGGGGAGCTGTTTTTT. Translated: CASSQWDRYPLNTGELFF.

This clone was seen repeatedly, ten times or more. The chain has TRBV7-9 and TRBJ2-1, with TRBD1 matching 10 bases. V lost 5 bases and J lost 4; bases outside the gene matches: 5. The germline gives CDR1 SEHNR, CDR2 FQNEAQ (reference sequence). The CDR3 runs to 15 residues. CDR3: CASSTGTGDYNEQFF. The DNA for the CDR3 is TGTGCCAGCAGCACCGGGACAGGGGATTACAATGAGCAGTTCTTC.

V gene TRBV6-1 combines with J gene TRBJ1-1, with D perhaps TRBD1 (5 bases). The CDR3 spans 15 residues. Germline V gene lookup returns CDR1 MNHNS and CDR2 SASEGT. The germline V and J ends were trimmed by 5 bases and 1 base, with 14 bases remaining between them. The CDR3 DNA follows: TGTGCCAGCAGTAACCCCTCTGACAGGAACACTGAAGCTTTCTTT. Translated, it gives CASSNPSDRNTEAFF.

The V gene is TRBV9, the J gene TRBJ2-2; 9 bases are shared with TRBD1. The CDR3 covers 17 residues. Per the germline V gene, CDR1 is SGDLS and CDR2 is YYNGEE. V shed 3 bases, J shed 8 bases, and the junction held 14 bases outside the gene matches. The CDR3 bases are TGTGCCAGCAGCGCCCGCCCGGGACAGGGCGTTTCTGGGGAGCTGTTTTTT. Protein product: CASSARPGQGVSGELFF.

V gene TRBV19 combines with J gene TRBJ2-6; TRBD1 might be the D (6 bases). V was pared by 4 bases and J by 0 bases, with 10 bases between. Germline V gene lookup returns CDR1 LNHDA and CDR2 SQIVND (reference sequence). The CDR3 extends over 16 amino acids. CDR3 loop: CASSKTGTSGANVLTF. For the CDR3, the DNA is TGTGCCAGTAGTAAAACAGGGACCTCTGGGGCCAACGTCCTGACTTTC.

This clone is medium-sized (0.01 to 0.1%) in the sample. The genes are TRBV10-1 and TRBJ1-1, with TRBD1 identical over 9 bases. Germline V gene sequence: CDR1 WNHNN, CDR2 SYGVQD (reference sequence). The CDR3 has 14 amino acids. V shed 8 bases and J 8 bases; nucleotides not matched to a gene: 12. This CDR3 is CASSPTGQGFEAFF. The CDR3, as DNA: TGCGCCAGCTCCCCCACGGGACAGGGCTTCGAAGCTTTCTTT.

V gene TRBV7-5 combines with J gene TRBJ2-7; TRBD2 reflects the table's D call only, with no check against the DNA. TRBV7-5 is assigned pseudogene status. The CDR3 is made up of 16 amino acids. The CDR3 DNA reads as TGTGTCAGAAGCTTAGTTGGAGTTGCTCGACCCTACGAGCAGTACTTC. The encoded protein is CVRSLVGVARPYEQYF.

The J gene is TRBJ1-1, the V gene TRBV5-1, with D possibly TRBD1 on 6 matching bases. Germline V gives CDR1 SGHRS, CDR2 YFSETQ. CDR3 size: 14 residues. V was pared by 5 bases and J by 3 bases, with 14 bases between. The CDR3 DNA is TGCGCCAGCAGAGGGGGGGTGGCATACACTGAAGCTTTCTTT. It specifies CASRGGVAYTEAFF.

The V and J genes are TRBV4-1 and TRBJ2-7; D is ambiguous. V dropped 4 bases and J dropped 2 bases, with 12 bases sitting between them. The CDR3 is 14 amino acids. Germline V gene lookup returns CDR1 MGHRA and CDR2 YSYEKL. CDR3 nucleotide sequence: TGCGCCAGCAGCCCCCACAGCTATACCTACGAGCAGTACTTC. This gives the protein CASSPHSYTYEQYF.

This rearrangement joins TRBV4-1 to TRBJ1-4; weak D call: TRBD1 (6 bases). The CDR3 runs to 15 residues. Looked up from germline, CDR1 is MGHRA and CDR2 is YSYEKL. Trimming took off 0 bases at V and 6 bases at J, with 11 bases between the two ends. DNA of the CDR3: TGCGCCAGCAGCCAAGAGGGGGCCGGGGATGAAAAACTGTTTTTT. Protein product: CASSQEGAGDEKLFF.

The V and J genes are TRBV5-1 and TRBJ1-4; no clear D. The ends were cut back, 3 bases at V and 11 bases at J, with 17 bases in the middle. From germline, CDR1 is SGHRS and CDR2 YFSETQ. This CDR3 comprises 14 residues. The CDR3 here is CASSSRTRSGKLFF. The CDR3 coding sequence is TGCGCCAGCAGCTCCCGGACCCGGTCGGGGAAACTGTTTTTT.

The chain employs TRBV29-1 and TRBJ2-5; unclear D gene. Germline V gene lookup returns CDR1 SQVTM and CDR2 ANQGSEA. V was cut by 5 bases and J by 1 base, with 14 bases left in between. The CDR3 runs 14 residues. CDR3: CSVYLTTSQETQYF. Written as DNA, the CDR3 is TGCAGCGTTTATCTGACCACTTCCCAAGAGACCCAGTACTTC.

This clone was found a few times. V gene TRBV4-1 combines with J gene TRBJ1-6, with D unresolved. CDR1 is MGHRA and CDR2 is YSYEKL in the germline V gene. Trimming cost V 1 base and J 7 bases, with 8 bases left between them. The CDR3 length is 14 residues. The CDR3 sequence: CASSQGLSNSPLHF. In DNA form, the CDR3 reads TGCGCCAGCAGCCAAGGGTTATCCAATTCACCCCTCCACTTT.

V is TRBV5-1 and J is TRBJ2-7, with 8 bases fitting TRBD1. Germline values: CDR1 SGHRS, CDR2 YFSETQ. V shed 1 base, J shed 3 bases, and the junction held 0 bases outside the gene matches. This CDR3 spans 13 amino acids. The CDR3 bases are TGCGCCAGCAGCTTGACAGGGGGCTACGAGCAGTACTTC. Its protein is CASSLTGGYEQYF.

The chain recombines TRBV7-6 with TRBJ1-1; D call uncertain. V lost 4 bases and J lost 0, with 9 bases in between. Germline V gene lookup returns CDR1 SGHVS and CDR2 FNYEAQ. This CDR3 is 14 amino acids long. The chain's CDR3 is CASSSGGVNTEAFF. CDR3 coding DNA: TGTGCCAGCAGCTCGGGAGGAGTGAACACTGAAGCTTTCTTT.

The genes are TRBV5-8 and TRBJ2-7; 10 nucleotides match TRBD1. V shed 5 bases and J 3 bases; nucleotides not matched to a gene: 2. Germline CDR1 SGHTS, CDR2 YDEGEE. CDR3 length: 13 amino acids. The CDR3 DNA reads TGTGCCAGCAGAGACAGGGGGCACTACGAGCAGTACTTC. It specifies CASRDRGHYEQYF. Using reference TRBV5-8 and TRBJ2-7 for the parts outside the CDR3, the full variable domain is EAGVTQSPTHLIKTRGQQATLRCSPISGHTSVYWYQQALGLGLQFLLWYDEGEERNRGNFPPRFSGRQFPNYSSELNVNALELEDSALYLCASRDRGHYEQYFGPGTRLTVT.

The rearrangement uses TRBV2 and TRBJ1-2; no clear D. V shed 7 bases and J shed 2 bases, with 11 bases lying between them. The CDR3 length is 13 residues. Germline values: CDR1 SNHLY, CDR2 FYNNEI. DNA for the CDR3: TGTGCCAGCAAACCTGCGATCAACTATGGCTACACCTTC. Protein sequence: CASKPAINYGYTF.